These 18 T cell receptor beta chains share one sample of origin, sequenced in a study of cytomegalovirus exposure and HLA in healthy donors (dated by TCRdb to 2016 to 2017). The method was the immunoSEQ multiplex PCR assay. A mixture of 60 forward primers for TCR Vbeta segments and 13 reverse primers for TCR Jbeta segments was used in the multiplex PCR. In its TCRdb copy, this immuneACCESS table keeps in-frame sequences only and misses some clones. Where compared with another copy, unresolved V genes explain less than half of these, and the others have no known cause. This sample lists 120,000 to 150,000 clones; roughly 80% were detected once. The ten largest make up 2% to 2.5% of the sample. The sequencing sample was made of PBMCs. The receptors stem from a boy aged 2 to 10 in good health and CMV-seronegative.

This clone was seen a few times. CDR3 coding DNA: TGTGCCATCAGTGAGCTTTTCGTAAGAGGGCTGCCCTCCTACGAGCAGTACTTC. This gives the protein CAISELFVRGLPSYEQYF. The chain carries TRBV10-3 and TRBJ2-7, with TRBD2 as a possible D gene (5 bases). Germline lookup yields CDR1 ENHRY and CDR2 SYGVKD. V lost 2 bases and J lost 0, with 20 bases in between. This CDR3 region has 18 residues.

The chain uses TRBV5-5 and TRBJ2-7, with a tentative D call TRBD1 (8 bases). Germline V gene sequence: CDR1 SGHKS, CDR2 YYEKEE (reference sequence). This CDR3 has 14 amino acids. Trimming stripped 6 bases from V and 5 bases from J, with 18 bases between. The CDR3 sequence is CASTLTGGEDEQYF. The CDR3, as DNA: TGTGCCAGCACCCTTACAGGGGGGGAGGACGAGCAGTACTTC.

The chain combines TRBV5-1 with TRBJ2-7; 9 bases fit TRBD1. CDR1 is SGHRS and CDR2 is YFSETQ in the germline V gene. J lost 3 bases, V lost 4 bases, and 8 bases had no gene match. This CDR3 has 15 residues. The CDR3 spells CASSLTGTGYYEQYF. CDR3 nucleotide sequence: TGCGCCAGCAGCCTGACGGGGACAGGGTACTACGAGCAGTACTTC. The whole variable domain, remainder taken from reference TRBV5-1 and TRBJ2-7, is KAGVTQTPRYLIKTRGQQVTLSCSPISGHRSVSWYQQTPGQGLQFLFEYFSETQRNKGNFPGRFSGRQFSNSRSEMNVSTLELGDSALYLCASSLTGTGYYEQYFGPGTRLTVT.

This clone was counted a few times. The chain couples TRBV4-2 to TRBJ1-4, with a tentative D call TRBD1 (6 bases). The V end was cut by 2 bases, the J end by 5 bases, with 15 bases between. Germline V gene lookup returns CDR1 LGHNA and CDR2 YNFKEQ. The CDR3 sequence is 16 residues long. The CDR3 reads CASSQSRGRGNEKLFF. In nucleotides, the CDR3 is TGTGCCAGCAGCCAATCGAGGGGGAGGGGAAATGAAAAACTGTTTTTT.

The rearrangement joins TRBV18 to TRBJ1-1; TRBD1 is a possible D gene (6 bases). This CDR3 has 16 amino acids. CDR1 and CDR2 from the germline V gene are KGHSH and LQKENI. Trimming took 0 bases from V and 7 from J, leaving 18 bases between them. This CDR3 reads CASSPPLGQSLGEAFF. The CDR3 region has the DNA TGTGCCAGCTCACCACCGTTAGGACAGAGTTTGGGTGAAGCTTTCTTT.

The CDR3 DNA is TGTGCCAGCAGCCCCCGGATCAGTGCAGCAGGGGCTTCGTCAGATACGCAGTATTTT. This sequence encodes CASSPRISAAGASSDTQYF. The chain recombines TRBV7-9 with TRBJ2-3; TRBD1 might be the D (6 bases). V shed 5 bases and J shed 4 bases, with 28 bases lying between them. CDR3 length: 19 amino acids. From germline, CDR1 is SEHNR and CDR2 FQNEAQ (reference sequence).

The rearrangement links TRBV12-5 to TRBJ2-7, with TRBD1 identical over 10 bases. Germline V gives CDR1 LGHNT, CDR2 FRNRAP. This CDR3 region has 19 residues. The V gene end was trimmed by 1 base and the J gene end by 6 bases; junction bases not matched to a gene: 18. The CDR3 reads CASGLGLSLGTGDFGEQYF. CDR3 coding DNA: TGTGCTAGTGGTTTGGGACTTTCCCTCGGGACAGGGGATTTCGGCGAGCAGTACTTC.

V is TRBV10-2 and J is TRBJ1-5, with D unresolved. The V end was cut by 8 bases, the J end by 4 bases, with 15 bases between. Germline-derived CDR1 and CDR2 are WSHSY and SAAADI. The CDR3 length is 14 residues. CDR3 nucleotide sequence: TGCGCCAGCGCATTGTGGCAAACGAATCAGCCCCAGCATTTT. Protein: CASALWQTNQPQHF.

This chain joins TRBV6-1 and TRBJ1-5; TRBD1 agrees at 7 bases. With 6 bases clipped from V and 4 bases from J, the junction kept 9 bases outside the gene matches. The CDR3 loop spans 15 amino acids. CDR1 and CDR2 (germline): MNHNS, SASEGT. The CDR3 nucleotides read TGTGCCAGCAGGATAAGACAGGGATTAAATCAGCCCCAGCATTTT. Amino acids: CASRIRQGLNQPQHF.

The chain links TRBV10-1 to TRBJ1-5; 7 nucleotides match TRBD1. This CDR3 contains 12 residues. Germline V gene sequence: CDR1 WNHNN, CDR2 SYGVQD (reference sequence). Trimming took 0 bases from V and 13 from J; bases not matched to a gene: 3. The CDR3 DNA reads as TGCGCCAGCAGTGAGTCAGGGGGCCCACAGCATTTT. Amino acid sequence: CASSESGGPQHF.

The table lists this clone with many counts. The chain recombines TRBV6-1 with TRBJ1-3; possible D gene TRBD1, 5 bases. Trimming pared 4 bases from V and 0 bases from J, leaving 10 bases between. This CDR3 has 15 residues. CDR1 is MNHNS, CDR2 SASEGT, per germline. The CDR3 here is CASSVTEPSGNTIYF. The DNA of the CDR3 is TGTGCCAGCAGTGTGACAGAGCCCTCTGGAAACACCATATATTTT.

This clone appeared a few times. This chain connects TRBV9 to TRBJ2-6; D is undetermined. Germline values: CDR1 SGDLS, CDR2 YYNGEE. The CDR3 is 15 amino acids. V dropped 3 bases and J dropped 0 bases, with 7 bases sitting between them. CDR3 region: CASSGRDSGANVLTF. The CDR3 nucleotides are TGTGCCAGCAGCGGCCGAGACTCTGGGGCCAACGTCCTGACTTTC.

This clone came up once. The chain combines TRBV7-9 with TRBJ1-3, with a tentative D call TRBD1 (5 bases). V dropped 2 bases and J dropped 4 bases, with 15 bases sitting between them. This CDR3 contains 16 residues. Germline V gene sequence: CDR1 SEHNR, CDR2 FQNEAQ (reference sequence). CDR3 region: CASSLTRPGGGNTIYF. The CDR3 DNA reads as TGTGCCAGCAGCTTAACCCGACCGGGGGGAGGAAACACCATATATTTT.

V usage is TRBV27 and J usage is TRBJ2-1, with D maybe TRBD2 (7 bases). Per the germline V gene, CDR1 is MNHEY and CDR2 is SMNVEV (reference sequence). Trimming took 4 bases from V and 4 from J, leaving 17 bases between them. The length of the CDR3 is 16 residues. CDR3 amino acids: CASSSTNGGPYNEQFF. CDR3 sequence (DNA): TGTGCCAGCAGTTCAACGAACGGGGGGCCGTACAATGAGCAGTTCTTC.

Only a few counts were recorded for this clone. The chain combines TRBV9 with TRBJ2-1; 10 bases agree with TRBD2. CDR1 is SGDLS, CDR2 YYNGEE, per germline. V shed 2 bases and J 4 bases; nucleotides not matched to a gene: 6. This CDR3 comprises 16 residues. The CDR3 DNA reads TGTGCCAGCAGCGTCGAAGCGGGGGGGCCGTACAATGAGCAGTTCTTC. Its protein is CASSVEAGGPYNEQFF. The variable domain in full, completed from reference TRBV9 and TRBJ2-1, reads DSGVTQTPKHLITATGQRVTLRCSPRSGDLSVYWYQQSLDQGLQFLIQYYNGEERAKGNILERFSAQQFPDLHSELNLSSLELGDSALYFCASSVEAGGPYNEQFFGPGTRLTVL.

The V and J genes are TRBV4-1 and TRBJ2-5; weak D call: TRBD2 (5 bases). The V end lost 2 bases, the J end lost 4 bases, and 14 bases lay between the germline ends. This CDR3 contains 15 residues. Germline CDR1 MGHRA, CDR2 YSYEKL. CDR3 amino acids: CASSQIGIARETQYF. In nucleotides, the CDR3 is TGCGCCAGCAGCCAAATCGGGATCGCGAGAGAGACCCAGTACTTC.

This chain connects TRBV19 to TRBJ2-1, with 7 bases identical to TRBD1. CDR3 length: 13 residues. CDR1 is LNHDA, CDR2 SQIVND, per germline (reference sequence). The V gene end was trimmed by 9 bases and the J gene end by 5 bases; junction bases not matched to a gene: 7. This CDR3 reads CASRSGQDNEQFF. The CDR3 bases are TGTGCCAGCCGATCTGGACAGGACAATGAGCAGTTCTTC.

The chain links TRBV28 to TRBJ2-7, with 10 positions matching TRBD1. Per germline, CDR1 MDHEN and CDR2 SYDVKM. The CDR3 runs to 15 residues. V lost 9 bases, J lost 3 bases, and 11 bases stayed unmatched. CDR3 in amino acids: CASFPGDRGIYEQYF. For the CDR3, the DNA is TGTGCCAGTTTCCCGGGGGACAGGGGAATCTACGAGCAGTACTTC.